Presented here are 12 T cell receptor beta chains from one specimen sequenced in a study of spatial heterogeneity in lung cancer (dated by TCRdb to about 2019). Here is what the overall study found, with its caveats: The tumor nonsynonymous mutation count correlated with the number of expanded intratumoral alpha and beta TCRs.

The sample's time point label is to be understood as: sample taken at primary tumor resection. These TCRs' antigens remain unknown. To prepare the library, 5' RACE was applied. TCRdb shows the sequencer as NextSeq 500. TCRdb passed the public sequencing reads through fastp at Q25 and MiXCR, retaining productive beta sequences. Each entry is one CDR3 protein sequence, shown with its most common DNA and genes. Present in this sample are about 30,000 distinct CDR3 sequences, about 6.6% of which were seen just once. The ten biggest clones cover roughly 22% of the sample. The sample was lung tumor tissue, taken at surgery. The receptors derive from a male donor with early-stage non-small cell lung cancer.

V gene TRBV3-2 combines with J gene TRBJ1-3; TRBD1, the table's D call, lacks a check against the DNA. TRBV3-2 is tagged as a pseudogene. There are 16 residues in the CDR3. CDR3 loop: CASSPVTGASGNTIYF. In DNA form, the CDR3 reads TGTGCCAGCAGCCCAGTGACGGGGGCATCTGGAAACACCATATATTTT.

This clonotype was observed many times. The chain joins TRBV18 to TRBJ2-5; no firm D call. From germline, CDR1 is KGHSH and CDR2 LQKENI. The V and J ends lost 2 bases and 2 bases respectively, with 12 bases between them. The CDR3 sequence is 15 residues long. CDR3 DNA sequence: TGTGCCAGCTCACCAGGGAACCGGGCACAAGAGACCCAGTACTTC. Amino acids: CASSPGNRAQETQYF.

By sample share, this clonotype is medium-sized. The chain joins TRBV29-1 to TRBJ2-2; D remains ambiguous. Germline lookup yields CDR1 SQVTM and CDR2 ANQGSEA. The CDR3 is made up of 16 amino acids. V was trimmed by 2 bases and J by 4 bases, leaving 17 bases between them. CDR3 sequence (DNA): TGCAGCGTTGAAAATCAAGCAGCCTTGGGCACCGGGGAGCTGTTTTTT. Protein: CSVENQAALGTGELFF.

This clonotype was recorded at least ten times. The chain carries TRBV7-2 and TRBJ2-7; D uncertain. V lost 5 bases and J lost 0, with 8 bases in between. The CDR3 runs 13 residues. Germline assignment: CDR1 SGHTA and CDR2 FQGNSA. CDR3 amino acids: CASSPPGSYEQYF. CDR3 in DNA: TGTGCCAGCAGCCCGCCGGGCTCCTACGAGCAGTACTTC.

At least ten counts were recorded for this clonotype. The rearrangement joins TRBV6-5 to TRBJ2-7, with TRBD1 identical over 10 bases. V trimming: 5 bases; J trimming: 3 bases; junction bases outside the gene matches: 7. The CDR3 contains 15 residues. Germline V lookup: CDR1 MNHEY, CDR2 SVGAGI. This chain's CDR3 is CASSIGGTGDYEQYF. DNA of the CDR3: TGTGCCAGCAGTATAGGGGGGACAGGGGACTACGAGCAGTACTTC.

Many counts were recorded for this clonotype. The CDR3 loop is CSAFSQGNLTF. DNA for the CDR3: TGCAGTGCTTTTTCCCAGGGGAATCTCACCTTC. V and J are TRBV20-1 and TRBJ1-2; possible D gene TRBD1, 6 bases. This CDR3 has 11 residues. Between the trimmed V and J ends, which lost 5 bases and 13 bases, there was a span of 17 bases. Germline lookup yields CDR1 DFQATT and CDR2 SNEGSKA (reference sequence).

This clonotype is categorized as medium-sized (0.01 to 0.1%). CDR3 protein: CASSLGSRFYNSPLHF. CDR3 coding DNA: TGTGCCAGCAGCCTGGGATCTCGCTTCTATAATTCACCCCTCCACTTT. The J gene is TRBJ1-6, the V gene TRBV7-9; no definite D call. The germline V gene encodes CDR1 SEHNR and CDR2 FQNEAQ (reference sequence). The CDR3 length is 16 residues. V was cut by 5 bases and J by 3 bases, with 14 bases left in between.

This clonotype was counted at least ten times. The genes are TRBV3-1 and TRBJ2-5; D call uncertain. Trimming left V 0 bases short and J 5 bases short, with 13 bases between. Germline CDR1 LGHDT, CDR2 YNNKEL (reference sequence). The CDR3 loop spans 15 amino acids. The chain's CDR3 is CASSQEEVQQETQYF. The CDR3 DNA reads TGTGCCAGCAGCCAAGAAGAGGTTCAGCAGGAGACCCAGTACTTC.

This rearrangement joins TRBV28 to TRBJ1-5; a possible D gene is TRBD1 (6 bases). The CDR3 spans 14 residues. Germline V CDR1 and CDR2: MDHEN, SYDVKM. Trimming shortened V by 8 bases and J by 0 bases, and 11 bases separated the two germline ends. This CDR3 reads CASRGQNSNQPQHF. In DNA form, the CDR3 reads TGTGCCAGCCGAGGACAGAATAGCAATCAGCCCCAGCATTTT.

This clonotype came up many times. This sequence joins TRBV29-1 and TRBJ1-4; D is unresolved. Deletions cut 3 bases from V and 10 bases from J, with 9 bases between. The CDR3 runs 11 residues. Germline values: CDR1 SQVTM, CDR2 ANQGSEA. DNA of the CDR3: TGCAGCGTTGAGAAGGGTGTAAAACTGTTTTTT. It yields the protein CSVEKGVKLFF.

To note about this clonotype: Since a much larger clone is just one base distant, this may be a read error. V usage is TRBV28 and J usage is TRBJ1-2; 9 positions match TRBD1. The CDR3 is 15 amino acids. V trimming: 3 bases; J trimming: 2 bases; junction bases outside the gene matches: 4. Germline V gives CDR1 MDHEN, CDR2 SYDVKM. The CDR3 spells CASSFWGQGNYGYTF. The CDR3 DNA sequence: TGTGCCAGCAGTTTTTGGGGACAGGGAAACTATGGCTACACCTTC.

The sample holds a few counts of this clonotype. V gene TRBV7-2 combines with J gene TRBJ2-3; possibly TRBD1 for D (5 bases). V was pared by 1 base and J by 4 bases, with 6 bases between. The CDR3 is 13 residues long. Germline CDR1 and CDR2: SGHTA and FQGNSA. Here the CDR3 DNA reads TGTGCCAGCAGCTTAGGGACATCAGATACGCAGTATTTT. This translates into CASSLGTSDTQYF.